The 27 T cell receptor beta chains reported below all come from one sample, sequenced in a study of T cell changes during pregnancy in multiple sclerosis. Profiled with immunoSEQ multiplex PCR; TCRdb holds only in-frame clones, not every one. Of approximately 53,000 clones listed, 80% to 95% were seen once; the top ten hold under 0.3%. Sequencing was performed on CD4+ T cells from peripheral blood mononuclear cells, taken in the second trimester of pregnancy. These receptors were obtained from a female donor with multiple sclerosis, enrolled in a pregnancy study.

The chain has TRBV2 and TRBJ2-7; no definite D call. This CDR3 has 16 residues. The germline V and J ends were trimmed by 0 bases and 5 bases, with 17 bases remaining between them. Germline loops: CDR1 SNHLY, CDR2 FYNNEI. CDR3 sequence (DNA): TGTGCCAGCAGTGAAGCATCGGCCACAGTTGCAGACGAGCAGTACTTC. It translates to CASSEASATVADEQYF.

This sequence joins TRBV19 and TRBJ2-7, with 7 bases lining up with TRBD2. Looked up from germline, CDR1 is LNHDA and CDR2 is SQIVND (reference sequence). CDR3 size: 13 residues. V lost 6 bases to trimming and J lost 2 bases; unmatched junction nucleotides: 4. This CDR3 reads CASSLRGAYEQYF. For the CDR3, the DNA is TGTGCCAGTAGCCTCCGGGGGGCCTACGAGCAGTACTTC.

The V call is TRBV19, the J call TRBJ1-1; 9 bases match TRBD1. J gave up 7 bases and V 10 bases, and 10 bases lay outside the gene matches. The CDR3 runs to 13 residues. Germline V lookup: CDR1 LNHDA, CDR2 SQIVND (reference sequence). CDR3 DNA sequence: TGTGCCACTTCAACCCAGACAGGGGGTGAAGCTTTCTTT. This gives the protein CATSTQTGGEAFF.

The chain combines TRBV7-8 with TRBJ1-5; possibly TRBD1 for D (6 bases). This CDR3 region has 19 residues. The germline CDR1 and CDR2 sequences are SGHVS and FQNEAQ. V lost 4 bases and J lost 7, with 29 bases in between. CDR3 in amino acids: CASSSRISDRTTRGQPQHF. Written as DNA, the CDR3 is TGTGCCAGCAGCTCCAGGATTTCGGACAGAACCACCAGAGGACAGCCCCAGCATTTT.

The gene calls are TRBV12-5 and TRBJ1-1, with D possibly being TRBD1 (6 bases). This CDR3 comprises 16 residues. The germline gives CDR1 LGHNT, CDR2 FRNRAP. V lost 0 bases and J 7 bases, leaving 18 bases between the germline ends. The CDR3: CASGLVLGQGKGEAFF. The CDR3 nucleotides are TGTGCTAGTGGTTTGGTACTAGGGCAGGGGAAGGGTGAAGCTTTCTTT.

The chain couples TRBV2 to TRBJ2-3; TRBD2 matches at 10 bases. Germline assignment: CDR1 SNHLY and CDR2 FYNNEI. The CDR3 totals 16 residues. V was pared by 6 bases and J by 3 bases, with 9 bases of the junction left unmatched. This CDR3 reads CASSPSLAGETDTQYF. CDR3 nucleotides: TGTGCCAGCAGCCCCTCCCTAGCGGGAGAAACAGATACGCAGTATTTT.

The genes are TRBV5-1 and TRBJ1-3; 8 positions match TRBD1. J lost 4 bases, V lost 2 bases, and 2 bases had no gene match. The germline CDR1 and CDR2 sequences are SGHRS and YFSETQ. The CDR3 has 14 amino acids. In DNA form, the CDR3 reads TGCGCCAGCAGCTTAGGACAGGGAGGAAACACCATATATTTT. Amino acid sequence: CASSLGQGGNTIYF.

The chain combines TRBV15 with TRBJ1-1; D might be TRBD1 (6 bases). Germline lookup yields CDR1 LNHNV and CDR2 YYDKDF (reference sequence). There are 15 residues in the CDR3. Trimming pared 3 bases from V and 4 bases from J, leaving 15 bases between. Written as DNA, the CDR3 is TGTGCCACCAGCAGGGGGGCGCCAGCCGGCACTGAAGCTTTCTTT. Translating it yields CATSRGAPAGTEAFF.

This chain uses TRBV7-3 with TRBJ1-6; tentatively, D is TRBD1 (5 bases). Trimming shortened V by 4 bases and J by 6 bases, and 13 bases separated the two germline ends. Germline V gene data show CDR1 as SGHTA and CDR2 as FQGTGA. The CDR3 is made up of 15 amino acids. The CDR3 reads CASSSVGGGNSPLHF. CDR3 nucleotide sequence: TGTGCCAGCAGCTCCGTCGGGGGAGGTAATTCACCCCTCCACTTT. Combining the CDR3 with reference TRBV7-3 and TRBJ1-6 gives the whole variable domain GAGVSQTPSNKVTEKGKYVELRCDPISGHTALYWYRQSLGQGPEFLIYFQGTGAADDSGLPNDRFFAVRPEGSVSTLKIQRTERGDSAVYLCASSSVGGGNSPLHFGNGTRLTVT.

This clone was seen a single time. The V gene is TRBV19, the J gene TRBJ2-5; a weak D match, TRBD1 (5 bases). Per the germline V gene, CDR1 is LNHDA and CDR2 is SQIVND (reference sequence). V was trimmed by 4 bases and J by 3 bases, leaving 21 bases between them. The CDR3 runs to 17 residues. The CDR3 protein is CASSTLPRYGAEETQYF. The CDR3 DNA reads TGTGCCAGTAGTACCTTACCAAGGTATGGGGCTGAAGAGACCCAGTACTTC.

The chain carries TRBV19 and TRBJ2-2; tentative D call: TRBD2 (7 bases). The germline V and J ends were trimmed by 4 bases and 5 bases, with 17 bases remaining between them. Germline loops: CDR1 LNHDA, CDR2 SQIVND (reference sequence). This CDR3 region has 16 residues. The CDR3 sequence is CASSTRRGQGTGELFF. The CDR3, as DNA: TGTGCCAGTAGTACGAGGCGGGGGCAAGGGACCGGGGAGCTGTTTTTT.

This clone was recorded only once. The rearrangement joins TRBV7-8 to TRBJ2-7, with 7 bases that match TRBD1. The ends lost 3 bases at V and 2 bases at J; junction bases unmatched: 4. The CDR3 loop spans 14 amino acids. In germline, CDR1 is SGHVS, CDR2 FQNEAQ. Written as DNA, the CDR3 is TGTGCCAGCAGCTTGAGACAGGGACCCTACGAGCAGTACTTC. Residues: CASSLRQGPYEQYF.

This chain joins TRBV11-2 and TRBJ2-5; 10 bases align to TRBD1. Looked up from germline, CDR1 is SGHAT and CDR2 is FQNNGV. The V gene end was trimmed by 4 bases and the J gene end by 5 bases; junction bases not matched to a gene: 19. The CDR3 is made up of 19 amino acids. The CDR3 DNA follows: TGTGCCAGCAGCTCTATGAAATGGAGGGACAGGGGCCCCTTTGAGACCCAGTACTTC. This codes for CASSSMKWRDRGPFETQYF.

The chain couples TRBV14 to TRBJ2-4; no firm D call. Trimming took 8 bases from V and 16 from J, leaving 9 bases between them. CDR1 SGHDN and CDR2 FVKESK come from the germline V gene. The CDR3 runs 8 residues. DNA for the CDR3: TGTGCCAGCCCGGTGTATTACTTC. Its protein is CASPVYYF.

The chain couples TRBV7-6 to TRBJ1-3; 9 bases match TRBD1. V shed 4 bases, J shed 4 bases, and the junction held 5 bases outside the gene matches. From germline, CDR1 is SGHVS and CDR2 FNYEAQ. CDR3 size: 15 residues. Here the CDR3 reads CASSSTGGLGNTIYF. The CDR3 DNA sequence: TGTGCCAGCAGCTCAACAGGGGGCCTCGGAAACACCATATATTTT.

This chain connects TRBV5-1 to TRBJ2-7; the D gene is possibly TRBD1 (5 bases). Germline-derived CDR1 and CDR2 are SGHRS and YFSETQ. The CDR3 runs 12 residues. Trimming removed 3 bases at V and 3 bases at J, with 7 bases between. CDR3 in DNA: TGCGCCAGCAGCTCAGGGTACTACGAGCAGTACTTC. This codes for CASSSGYYEQYF. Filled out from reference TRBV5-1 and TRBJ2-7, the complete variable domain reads KAGVTQTPRYLIKTRGQQVTLSCSPISGHRSVSWYQQTPGQGLQFLFEYFSETQRNKGNFPGRFSGRQFSNSRSEMNVSTLELGDSALYLCASSSGYYEQYFGPGTRLTVT.

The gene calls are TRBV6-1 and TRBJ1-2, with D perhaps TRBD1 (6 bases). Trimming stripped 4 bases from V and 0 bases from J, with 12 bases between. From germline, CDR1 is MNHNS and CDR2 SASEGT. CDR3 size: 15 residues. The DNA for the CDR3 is TGTGCCAGCAGTGTAACAGGGAGAGCTAACTATGGCTACACCTTC. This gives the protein CASSVTGRANYGYTF.

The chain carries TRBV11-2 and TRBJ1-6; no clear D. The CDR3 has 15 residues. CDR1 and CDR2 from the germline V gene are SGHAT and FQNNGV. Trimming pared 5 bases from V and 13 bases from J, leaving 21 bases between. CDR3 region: CASSGVAPGLGPLHF. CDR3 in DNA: TGTGCCAGCAGCGGTGTGGCCCCGGGGTTGGGGCCCCTCCACTTT.

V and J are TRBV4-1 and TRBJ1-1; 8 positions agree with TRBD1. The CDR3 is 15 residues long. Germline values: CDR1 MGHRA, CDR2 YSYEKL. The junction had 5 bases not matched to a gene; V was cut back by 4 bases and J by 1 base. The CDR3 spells CASSLTGAQNTEAFF. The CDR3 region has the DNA TGCGCCAGCAGCCTGACAGGGGCCCAGAACACTGAAGCTTTCTTT.

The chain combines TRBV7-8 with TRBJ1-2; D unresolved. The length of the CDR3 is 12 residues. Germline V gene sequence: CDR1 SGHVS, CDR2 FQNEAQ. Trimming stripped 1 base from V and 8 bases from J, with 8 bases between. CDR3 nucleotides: TGTGCCAGCAGCTTAGGAGGGAGAGGCTACACCTTC. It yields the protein CASSLGGRGYTF.

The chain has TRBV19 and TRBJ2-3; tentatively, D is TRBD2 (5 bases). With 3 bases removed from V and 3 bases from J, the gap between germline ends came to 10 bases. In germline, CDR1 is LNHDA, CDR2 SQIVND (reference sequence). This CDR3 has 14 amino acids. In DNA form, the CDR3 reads TGTGCCAGTAGTATTAGACCGGGAACAGATACGCAGTATTTT. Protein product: CASSIRPGTDTQYF.

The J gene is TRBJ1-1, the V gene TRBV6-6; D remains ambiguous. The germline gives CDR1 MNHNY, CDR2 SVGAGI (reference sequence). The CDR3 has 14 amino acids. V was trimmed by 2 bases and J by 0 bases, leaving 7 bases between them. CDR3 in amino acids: CASSYGPMNTEAFF. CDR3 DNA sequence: TGTGCCAGCAGTTACGGGCCGATGAACACTGAAGCTTTCTTT.

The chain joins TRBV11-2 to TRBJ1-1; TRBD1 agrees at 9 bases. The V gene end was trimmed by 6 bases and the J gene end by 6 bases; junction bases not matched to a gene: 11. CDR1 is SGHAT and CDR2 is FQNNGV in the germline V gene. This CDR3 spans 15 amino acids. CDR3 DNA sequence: TGTGCCAGCAGAACCTACAGGGGGCGCGGAGCTGAAGCTTTCTTT. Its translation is CASRTYRGRGAEAFF.

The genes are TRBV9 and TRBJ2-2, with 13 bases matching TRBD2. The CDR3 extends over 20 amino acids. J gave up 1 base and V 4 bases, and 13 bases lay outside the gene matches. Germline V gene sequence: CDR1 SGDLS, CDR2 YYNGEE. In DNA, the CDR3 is TGTGCCAGCAGCCCTCACGCCGGGACTAGCGGGGAGGTGAACACCGGGGAGCTGTTTTTT. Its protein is CASSPHAGTSGEVNTGELFF.

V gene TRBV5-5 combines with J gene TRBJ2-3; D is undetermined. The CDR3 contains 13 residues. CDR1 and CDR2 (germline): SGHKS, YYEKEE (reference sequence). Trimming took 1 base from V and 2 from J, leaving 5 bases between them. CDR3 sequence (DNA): TGTGCCAGCAGCTTGCACAACACAGATACGCAGTATTTT. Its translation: CASSLHNTDTQYF.

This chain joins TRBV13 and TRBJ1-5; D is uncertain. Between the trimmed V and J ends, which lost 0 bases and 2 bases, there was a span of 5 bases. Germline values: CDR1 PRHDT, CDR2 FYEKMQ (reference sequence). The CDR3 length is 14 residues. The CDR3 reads CASSLGRGNQPQHF. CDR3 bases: TGTGCCAGCAGCTTAGGACGGGGCAATCAGCCCCAGCATTTT.

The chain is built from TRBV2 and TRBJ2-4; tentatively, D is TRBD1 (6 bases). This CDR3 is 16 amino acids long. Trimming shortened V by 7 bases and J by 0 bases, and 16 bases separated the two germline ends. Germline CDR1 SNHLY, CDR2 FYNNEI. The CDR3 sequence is CASTWDTGIAKNIQYF. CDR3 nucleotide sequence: TGTGCCAGCACTTGGGACACAGGAATAGCCAAAAACATTCAGTACTTC.